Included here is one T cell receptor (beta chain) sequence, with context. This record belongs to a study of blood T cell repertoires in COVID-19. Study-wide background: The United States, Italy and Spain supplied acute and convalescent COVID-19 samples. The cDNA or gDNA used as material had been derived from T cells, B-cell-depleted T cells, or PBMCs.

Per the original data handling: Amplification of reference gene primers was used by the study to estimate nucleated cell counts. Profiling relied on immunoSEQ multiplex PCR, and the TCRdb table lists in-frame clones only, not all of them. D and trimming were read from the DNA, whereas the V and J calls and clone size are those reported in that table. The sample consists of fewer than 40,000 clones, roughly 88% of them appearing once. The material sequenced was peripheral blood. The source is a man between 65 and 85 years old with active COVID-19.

DNA for the CDR3: TGTGCCAGCAGACGCGGTGGCAGGGGGAATTCACCCCTCCACTTT. Encoded protein: CASRRGGRGNSPLHF. The V call is TRBV28, the J call TRBJ1-6; TRBD1 aligns across 7 bases. Trimming at V came to 6 bases and at J to 7 bases, leaving 9 bases not matched to a gene. The CDR3 covers 15 residues. Germline V gives CDR1 MDHEN, CDR2 SYDVKM.